These T cell receptor beta chains were read from a single sample in a study of blood T cells in healthy people across ages. TCRdb reanalysed the 5' RACE reads using MiXCR and keeps one entry per CDR3 protein. The sample includes 600,000 or so distinct CDR3 sequences, roughly 21% of them seen just once. The source material was blood. These receptors were obtained from a man between 65 and 79 years old in good health. The CDR3 runs from the conserved cysteine through the conserved F or W. Each record gives: V gene, CDR3 length, J gene, clone size, D gene, CDR3 DNA, CDR3 protein. A D gene is named only where the DNA matches it firmly. Size is omitted from some rows. Given values are once, few, many or a class for expanded clones.

TRBV4-3	15	TRBJ1-5	few	NA	TGCGCCAGCAGCCAGAATTGGGTTCTCAATCAGCCCCAGCATTTT	CASSQNWVLNQPQHF
TRBV7-6	13	TRBJ2-3	few	NA	TGTGCCAGCAGTTTCAACCCTCCAGATACGCAGTATTTT	CASSFNPPDTQYF
TRBV20-1	15	TRBJ2-4	few	NA	TGCAGTGCAGACCCGGGGGGCCTGTCTAAAAACATTCAGTACTTC	CSADPGGLSKNIQYF
TRBV5-1	14	TRBJ2-2	NA	NA	TGCGCCACCGGTAGGGACTCCGAGACCGGGGAGCTGTTTTTT	CATGRDSETGELFF
TRBV6-6	13	TRBJ2-7	NA	NA	TGTGCCAGCATACTCGGAGTGGGGGACGAGCAGTACTTC	CASILGVGDEQYF
TRBV19	15	TRBJ1-1	many	NA	TGTGCCAGTAGTATAGATCCCGCAGGGAGGACTGAAGCTTTCTTT	CASSIDPAGRTEAFF
TRBV5-5	15	TRBJ1-1	NA	NA	TGTGCCAGCAGCCCGGGGGAGATAGTGAACACTGAAGCCTTCTTT	CASSPGEIVNTEAFF
TRBV12-3/TRBV12-4	16	TRBJ2-1	NA	TRBD2	TGTGCCAGCGACTCAAGCGGGGGGAGCTCCTACAATGAGCAGTTCTTC	CASDSSGGSSYNEQFF
TRBV7-9	15	TRBJ2-7	many	TRBD2	TGTGCCAGCAGCGTATTACTAGCGGGAGGGGACGAGCAGTACTTC	CASSVLLAGGDEQYF
TRBV7-9	15	TRBJ2-5	NA	TRBD2	TGTGCCAGCAGCCTGGATAGCGGGAGGATGGAGACCCAGTACTTC	CASSLDSGRMETQYF
TRBV20-1	14	TRBJ2-1	NA	NA	TGCAGTGCTAGATCGGGCGGGACCTACAATGAGCAGTTCTTC	CSARSGGTYNEQFF
TRBV29-1	13	TRBJ2-1	few	NA	TGCAGCGTTAACACAGGAGTATACAATGAGCAGTTCTTC	CSVNTGVYNEQFF
TRBV15	13	TRBJ1-2	NA	NA	TGTGCCACCAGCACACTCCACAGCGATGGCTACACCTTC	CATSTLHSDGYTF
TRBV28	13	TRBJ2-5	many	NA	TGTGCCAGCAGTTTACGGGAGAGACAGACCCAGTACTTC	CASSLRERQTQYF
TRBV2	13	TRBJ2-3	few	NA	TGTGCCAGCAGCCGCCGCGACCAGCAGACGCAGTATTTT	CASSRRDQQTQYF
TRBV6-6	14	TRBJ2-7	few	TRBD2	TGTGCCAGCAGTCTAGCGGGAGAGGATCGCGAGCAGTACTTC	CASSLAGEDREQYF
TRBV29-1	14	TRBJ2-2	NA	TRBD2	TGCAGCGTCCCGGGACTAAGTGCTACCGGGGAGCTGTTTTTT	CSVPGLSATGELFF
TRBV4-3	16	TRBJ2-1	NA	NA	TGCGCCAGCAGCCAAGATTTTGCCGGGAGCTACAATGAGCAGTTCTTC	CASSQDFAGSYNEQFF
TRBV7-9	13	TRBJ1-4	NA	NA	TGTGCCAGCAGCTTTGGGGCCGGTGAAAAACTGTTTTTT	CASSFGAGEKLFF
TRBV20-1	15	TRBJ2-7	NA	TRBD2	TGCAGTGCATGGCGGGGGGTAGCGGGAGCCGGCGAGCAGTACTTC	CSAWRGVAGAGEQYF
TRBV25-1	15	TRBJ2-5	NA	TRBD1	TGTGCCAGCAGTGATCAGACAGGGGGCTGGGAGACCCAGTACTTC	CASSDQTGGWETQYF
TRBV29-1	15	TRBJ2-7	few	NA	TGCAGCGTTGAAGGAACAGGCCCGTCATCCTACGAGCAGTACTTC	CSVEGTGPSSYEQYF
TRBV5-1	14	TRBJ2-4	NA	NA	TGTGCCAGCAGCTTAGACGGAGCCAAAAACATTCAGTACTTC	CASSLDGAKNIQYF
TRBV28	15	TRBJ2-5	few	NA	TGTGCCAGCAGTTTAGGTCCCCACGGCACGGAGACCCAGTACTTC	CASSLGPHGTETQYF
TRBV7-9	14	TRBJ2-7	few	TRBD1	TGTGCCAGCAGCTGGGACAGTTCCTCCGGCGAGCAGTACTTC	CASSWDSSSGEQYF
TRBV6-2/TRBV6-3	13	TRBJ2-7	few	TRBD2	TGTGCCAGTTCAGCGGGAGCCTCCTACGAGCAGTACTTC	CASSAGASYEQYF
TRBV5-6	13	TRBJ1-2	NA	TRBD1	TGTGCCAGCAGCAAGGACAGGGTCTATGGCTACACCTTC	CASSKDRVYGYTF
TRBV5-1	14	TRBJ2-1	few	TRBD1	TGCGCCAGCAGCACGGACAGGGTACACAATGAGCAGTTCTTC	CASSTDRVHNEQFF
TRBV7-2	12	TRBJ1-2	NA	NA	TGTGCCAGCAGCTTAGAGGTCGGGGGGTGCACCTTC	CASSLEVGGCTF
TRBV5-4	14	TRBJ2-3	NA	TRBD2	TGTGCCAGCAGCTTGACTAGCGGGATGCATACGCAGTATTTT	CASSLTSGMHTQYF
TRBV20-1	16	TRBJ2-2	NA	NA	TGCAGTGCTAGAGATCTGCACAAGAGCCTCACCGGGGAGCTGTTTTTT	CSARDLHKSLTGELFF
TRBV20-1	12	TRBJ2-4	few	NA	TGCAGTGCCCCCGGGGCCCTCACTGGTTCGCTCTTC	CSAPGALTGSLF
TRBV2	14	TRBJ2-1	many	TRBD2	TGTGCCAGCAGTAGCGGGAGGGCCTACAATGAGCAGTTCTTC	CASSSGRAYNEQFF
TRBV12-3/TRBV12-4	14	TRBJ1-1	NA	TRBD1	TGTGCCAGCAGCCATTGGACAGGGGACACTGAAGCTTTCTTT	CASSHWTGDTEAFF
TRBV29-1	11	TRBJ2-7	NA	NA	TGCAGCGTAGGGGGCGCGGGAGAGCAGTACTTC	CSVGGAGEQYF
TRBV19	15	TRBJ2-1	few	NA	TGTGCCAGTGGGAAACTTTCACAGGGTGCCAATGAGCAGTTCTTC	CASGKLSQGANEQFF
TRBV29-1	14	TRBJ2-3	few	TRBD2	TGCAGCGTGGATAGCGGGAGCGGCGCAGATACGCAGTATTTT	CSVDSGSGADTQYF